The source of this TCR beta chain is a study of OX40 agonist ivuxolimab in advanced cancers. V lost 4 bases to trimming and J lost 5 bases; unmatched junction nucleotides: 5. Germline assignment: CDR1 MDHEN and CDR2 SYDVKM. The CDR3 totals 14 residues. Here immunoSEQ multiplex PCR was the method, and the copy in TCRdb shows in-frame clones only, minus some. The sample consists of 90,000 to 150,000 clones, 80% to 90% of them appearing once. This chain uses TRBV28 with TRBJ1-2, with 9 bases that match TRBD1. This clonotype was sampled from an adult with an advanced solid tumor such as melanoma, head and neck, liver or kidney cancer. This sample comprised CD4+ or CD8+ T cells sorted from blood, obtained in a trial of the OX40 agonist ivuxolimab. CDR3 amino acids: CASSSSGQGYGYTF. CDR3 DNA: TGTGCCAGCAGTTCCTCAGGACAGGGGTATGGCTACACCTTC.